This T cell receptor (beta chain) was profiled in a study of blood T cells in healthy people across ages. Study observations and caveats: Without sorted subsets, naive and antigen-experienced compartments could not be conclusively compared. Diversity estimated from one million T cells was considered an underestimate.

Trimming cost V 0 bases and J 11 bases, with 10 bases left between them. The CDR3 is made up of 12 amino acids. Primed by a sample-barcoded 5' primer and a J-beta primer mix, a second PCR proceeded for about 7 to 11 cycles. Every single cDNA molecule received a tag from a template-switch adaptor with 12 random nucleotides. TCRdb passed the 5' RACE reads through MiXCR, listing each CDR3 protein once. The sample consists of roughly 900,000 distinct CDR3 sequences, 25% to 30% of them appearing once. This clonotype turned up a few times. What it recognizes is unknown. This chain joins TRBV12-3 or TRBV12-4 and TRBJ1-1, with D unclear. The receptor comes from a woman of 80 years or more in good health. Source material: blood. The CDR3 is CASSLAPGGAFF. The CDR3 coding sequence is TGTGCCAGCAGTTTAGCGCCTGGTGGGGCTTTCTTT.